The sample holds one count of the clone carrying this T cell receptor beta chain. Germline-derived CDR1 and CDR2 are MNHEY and SVGAGI. This CDR3 has 15 amino acids. Trimming took 5 bases from V and 5 from J, leaving 15 bases between them. The sample comes from a study of blood T cell repertoires in COVID-19. Produced via immunoSEQ multiplex PCR; TCRdb's table is partial and in-frame only. The sample yields over 100,000 clones, 91% seen once. Sequencing was performed on peripheral blood. The chain carries TRBV6-5 and TRBJ1-4; weak D call: TRBD1 (6 bases). This sequence originates from a man between 18 and 35 years old with acute or convalescent COVID-19. The CDR3 here is CASSRGGAANEKLFF. DNA for the CDR3: TGTGCCAGCAGTCGAGGGGGTGCGGCGAATGAAAAACTGTTTTTT.